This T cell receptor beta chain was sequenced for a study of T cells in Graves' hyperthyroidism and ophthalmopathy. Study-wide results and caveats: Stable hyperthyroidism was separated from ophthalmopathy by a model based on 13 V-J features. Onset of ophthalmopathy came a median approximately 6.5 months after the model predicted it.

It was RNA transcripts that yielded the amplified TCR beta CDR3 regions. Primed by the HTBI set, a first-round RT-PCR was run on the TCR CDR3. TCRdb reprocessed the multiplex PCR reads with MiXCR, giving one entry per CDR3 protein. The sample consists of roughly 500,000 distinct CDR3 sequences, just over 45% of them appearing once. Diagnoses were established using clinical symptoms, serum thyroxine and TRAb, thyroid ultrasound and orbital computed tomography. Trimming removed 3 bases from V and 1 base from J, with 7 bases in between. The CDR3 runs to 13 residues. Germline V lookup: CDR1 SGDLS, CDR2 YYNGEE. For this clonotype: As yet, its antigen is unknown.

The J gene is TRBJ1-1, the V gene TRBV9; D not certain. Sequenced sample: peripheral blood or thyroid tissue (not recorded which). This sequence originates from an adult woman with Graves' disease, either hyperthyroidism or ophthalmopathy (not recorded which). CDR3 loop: CASSGVANTEAFF. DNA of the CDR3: TGTGCCAGCAGCGGGGTCGCGAACACTGAAGCTTTCTTT.